This T cell receptor (beta chain) came from a study of T cell responses to AZD1222 COVID-19 vaccine. Study-level points and caveats: White British people made up most donors, females outnumbered males, and clonal diversity was possibly underestimated. Following two doses of AZD1222, Spike-specific TCR breadth and depth rose. Scientists sampled the repertoires only once the peak T cell response had passed.

Both about-4-week and about-12-week second-dose recipients were combined. Method: immunoSEQ multiplex PCR; TCRdb's copy keeps in-frame clones and lacks some. The sample records 150,000 to 200,000 clones, under 95% being singletons. To note about this clone: What it recognizes is unknown.

Trimming cost V 2 bases and J 5 bases, with 12 bases left between them. This CDR3 is built from 14 residues. CDR1 is KGHSH, CDR2 LQKENI, per germline. The sequence came from an adult who received the AZD1222 COVID-19 vaccine. V is TRBV18 and J is TRBJ1-2, with D possibly matching TRBD1 (5 bases). The sequenced sample was peripheral blood, obtained 28 days after the second AZD1222 dose. The CDR3 sequence is CASSPRGNGYGYTF. CDR3 in DNA: TGTGCCAGCTCACCAAGGGGAAACGGGTATGGCTACACCTTC.